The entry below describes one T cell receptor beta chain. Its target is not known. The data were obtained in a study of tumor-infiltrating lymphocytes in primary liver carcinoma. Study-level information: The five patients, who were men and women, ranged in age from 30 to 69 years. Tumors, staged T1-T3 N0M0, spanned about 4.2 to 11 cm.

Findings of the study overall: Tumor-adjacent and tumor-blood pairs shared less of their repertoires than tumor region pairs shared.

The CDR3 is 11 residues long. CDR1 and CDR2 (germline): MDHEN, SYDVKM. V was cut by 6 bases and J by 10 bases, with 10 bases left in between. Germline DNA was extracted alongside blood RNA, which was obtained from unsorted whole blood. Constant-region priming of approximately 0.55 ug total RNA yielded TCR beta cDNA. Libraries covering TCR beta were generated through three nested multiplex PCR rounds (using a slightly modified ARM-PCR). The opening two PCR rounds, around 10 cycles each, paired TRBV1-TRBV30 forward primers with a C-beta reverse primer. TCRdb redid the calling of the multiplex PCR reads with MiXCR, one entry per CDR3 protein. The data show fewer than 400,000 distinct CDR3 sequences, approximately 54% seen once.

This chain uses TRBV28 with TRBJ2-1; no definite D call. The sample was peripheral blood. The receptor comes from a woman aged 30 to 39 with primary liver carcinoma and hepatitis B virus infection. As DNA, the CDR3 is TGTGCCAGCAGCCCCTTTAGCGAGCAGTTCTTC. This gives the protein CASSPFSEQFF.